This record looks at one TCR beta chain sequence and its context. No cognate antigen has been identified for it. Base qualities are not at hand, and no much larger clone is one base apart. The data belong to a study of graft-versus-host responses after intestinal transplantation (dated by TCRdb to the early 2020s). Looking at the study overall: The transplants that recipients got were multivisceral, liver-intestinal, or isolated intestinal. All recipients received anti-thymocyte globulin induction followed by maintenance tacrolimus and steroids for around three years. After intestinal transplantation, graft-versus-host and host-versus-graft alloreactive T cell clones in the graft, circulation and bone marrow were tracked using bulk TCR-beta CDR3 sequencing. To identify alloreactive clones, pre-transplant mixed lymphocyte reaction products were sequenced and then compared with unstimulated pre-transplant donor and recipient T cells. The cohort enrolled roughly 25 intestinal transplant recipients including one retransplant, and a few patients lacking pretransplant specimens were excluded. A peak of at least 4% donor T cells among recipient peripheral blood mononuclear cells was the definition used for donor T cell macrochimerism. Rather than going through the commercial service, samples from three later patients were sequenced in-house on an Illumina MiSeq and processed with MiXCR.

In the first month after transplant, blood samples were collected up to 4 times, and after that at least monthly when available. The receptor library was made with the immunoSEQ multiplex PCR assay. High-throughput TCR-beta CDR3 sequencing of genomic DNA from most patients was performed by Adaptive Biotechnologies. Under the source paper's analysis protocol: TCR sequencing data for approximately 19 patients were retrieved from Adaptive's ImmunoSEQ software; three other patients were processed with MiXCR and VDJtools. CDR3 nucleotide sequences shared between donor and recipient were removed because the origin of such sequences could not be assigned. Alloreactive clones required at least 2-fold expansion over unstimulated cells and minimum CFSE-low frequency of 0.002% (template counts) or 0.001% (read counts). Mappable clones were those detected in sequenced pre-transplant spleen, lymph node, or MLR CFSE-low populations of the donor or recipient. The cumulative frequency of alloreactive clones was calculated as a percentage of all sequences, weighted by copy number. TCRdb mirrors the immuneACCESS table, restricted to in-frame sequences. Some clones are absent from its copies; in checked studies, under half trace to an unresolved V gene, and the reason for the others is unknown. The V and J calls and clone size were taken over from that table, and D and trimming were inferred from the DNA. The sample includes 90,000 to 100,000 clones, with around 86% observed a single time. The ten largest clones take up about 1.5% of the sample.

Relative to germline, V is 4 bases shorter and J is 0 bases shorter, with 14 bases between their ends. The CDR3 contains 15 residues, cysteine and phenylalanine counted. Only CDR3 DNA is held: 45 bases, read in frame from base 1. Sequences SGDLS (CDR1) and YYNGEE (CDR2) are obtained from the germline V gene. Summary of the overall study and its limitations: Conclusions were limited by the relatively low number and heterogeneity of intestinal transplant patients. In patients with donor T cell macrochimerism, the allografts had high GvH to HvG T cell clonal ratios. Peak levels of circulating GvH clones were associated with declines in HvG clones early after transplant. GvH clones were detected in recipient bone marrow, and some of these GvH clones were observed earlier in ileal mucosa or blood, consistent with an intestinal mucosal origin.

This receptor was identified in a human patient who received an intestinal transplant, so some T cells may come from the graft donor. Rearrangement joined TRBV9 to TRBJ2-7; no confident D gene assignment can be made. Source: PBMCs, taken 255 days after intestinal transplant. CDR3 region: CASSTAPSSSYEQYF. The DNA sequence is TGTGCCAGCAGCACCGCTCCCTCGAGCTCCTACGAGCAGTACTTC.